This is a list of T cell receptor beta chains from one sample in a study of blood T cell repertoires in COVID-19. TCRdb's table, derived via immunoSEQ multiplex PCR, lists solely in-frame clones and lacks some. The sample includes 200,000 to 250,000 clones, just over 85% of them seen just once. Sequenced sample: peripheral blood. Receptors were obtained from a man between 18 and 29 years old with active or convalescent COVID-19. Each CDR3 is given with its conserved first and last residue. Each record gives: clone size, V gene, J gene, D gene, CDR3 DNA, CDR3 protein. The D gene is left open where the match is weak. The listing skips clone size in some rows; elsewhere it reads once, few, many or a size class.

.,TRBV3-1/TRBV3-2,TRBJ2-1,.,TGTGCCAGCAGCCATGCGAGGCCCCCTCTAAATGAGCAGTTCTTC,CASSHARPPLNEQFF
.,TRBV3-1/TRBV3-2,TRBJ2-1,.,TGTGCCAGCAGCCAGCGGGGGCTTTCGGACAATGAGCAGTTCTTC,CASSQRGLSDNEQFF
.,TRBV30,TRBJ1-1,.,TGTGCCTGGAGTCCCCTCCGGGGGAACACTGAAGCTTTCTTT,CAWSPLRGNTEAFF
few,TRBV14,TRBJ2-5,TRBD1,TGTGCCAGCAGCCTTTGGACAGGTTCAGAGACCCAGTACTTC,CASSLWTGSETQYF
.,TRBV5-1,TRBJ1-2,.,TGCGCCAGCAGCTTACAGCCAAACTATGGCTACACCTTC,CASSLQPNYGYTF
.,TRBV2,TRBJ2-2,TRBD2,TGTGCCAGCAGCATACTAGCGGGAGACCCGAACACCGGGGAGCTGTTTTTT,CASSILAGDPNTGELFF
once,TRBV4-2,TRBJ2-2,TRBD1,TGTGCCAGCAGCCAGCTCAGGGGAACAGGGGCCGCAGGGGAGCTGTTTTTT,CASSQLRGTGAAGELFF
.,TRBV18,TRBJ1-6,.,TGTGCCAGCTCATTGTTCGGTTCACCCCTCCACTTT,CASSLFGSPLHF
once,TRBV27,TRBJ1-2,.,TGTGCCAGCAGTTTCGCCGCAGGGAGGCATGGCTACACCTTC,CASSFAAGRHGYTF
few,TRBV5-1,TRBJ2-7,TRBD1,TGCGCCAGCAGCCCAACCGGGACAGAATCTTACGAGCAGTACTTC,CASSPTGTESYEQYF
.,TRBV18,TRBJ2-1,TRBD2,TGTGCCAGCTCAGTCGCTCTAGCGGGAGACAATGAGCAGTTCTTC,CASSVALAGDNEQFF
.,TRBV28,TRBJ1-3,.,TGTGCCAGCAGCCACGATTACAGGTTTGGTGACACCATATATTTT,CASSHDYRFGDTIYF
.,TRBV6-2/TRBV6-3,TRBJ1-2,.,TGTGCCAGCAGCCGATACCCTGCGACTAACTATGGCTACACCTTC,CASSRYPATNYGYTF
once,TRBV30,TRBJ2-7,.,TGTGCCTGGGGACTACTCTACGAGCAGTACTTC,CAWGLLYEQYF
once,TRBV3-1/TRBV3-2,TRBJ2-7,TRBD1,TGTGCCAGCAGCCAACCGGGACAGGGCTACGAGCAGTACTTC,CASSQPGQGYEQYF
.,TRBV5-4,TRBJ2-5,TRBD2,TGTGCCAGCAGCTTGCCAGGACTAGCTGCGTACCAAGAGACCCAGTACTTC,CASSLPGLAAYQETQYF
.,TRBV19,TRBJ2-7,.,TGTGCCAGTAGTGAACAGGGATTCGTATCCTACGAGCAGTACTTC,CASSEQGFVSYEQYF
.,TRBV6-5,TRBJ2-3,.,TGTGCCAGCGAAAGCGCTTCAGATACGCAGTATTTT,CASESASDTQYF
.,TRBV7-2,TRBJ2-7,.,TGTGCCAGCAGCTCGCTCTCGAGTCTCGAGCAGTACTTC,CASSSLSSLEQYF
.,TRBV2,TRBJ2-3,.,TGTGCCAGCAGTGGGGTGCAGGGTCTGGACACAGATACGCAGTATTTT,CASSGVQGLDTDTQYF
.,TRBV29-1,TRBJ2-3,TRBD2,TGCAGCGTTGACTTACTAGCGGGAGCCACAGATACGCAGTATTTT,CSVDLLAGATDTQYF
.,TRBV2,TRBJ2-3,TRBD2,TGTGCCAGCAGTGAAGCAGGACTAGTGTCAGATACGCAGTATTTT,CASSEAGLVSDTQYF
.,TRBV27,TRBJ1-1,.,TGTGCCAGCAGTTTATCGGCGGGGGCGGGAACTGAAGCTTTCTTT,CASSLSAGAGTEAFF
.,TRBV11-2,TRBJ2-1,.,TGTGCCAGCAGCTTAGATCGGAGTATTTCCTACAATGAGCAGTTCTTC,CASSLDRSISYNEQFF